One sample yielded the 7 T cell receptor beta chains listed below, sequenced in a study of cytomegalovirus exposure and HLA in healthy donors. The PCR employed 60 Vbeta primers together with 13 Jbeta primers. Sequencing used immunoSEQ multiplex PCR; TCRdb keeps in-frame clones, though not all of them. The record lists some 83,000 clones, of which the ten most abundant hold approximately 1.1%. Sequences were obtained from PBMCs. The receptors shown here come from a woman under 40 in good health and CMV-seronegative.

The rearrangement links TRBV4-1 to TRBJ1-5; 12 nucleotides match TRBD1. This CDR3 is 15 amino acids long. J lost 6 bases, V lost 6 bases, and 6 bases had no gene match. The V gene's germline CDR1 is MGHRA and CDR2 YSYEKL. The CDR3 DNA is TGCGCCAGCAGTCTCGGGACAGGGGGCGGTCAGCCCCAGCATTTT. Its protein is CASSLGTGGGQPQHF.

CDR3 amino acids: CASSSDSLLTDTQYF. In nucleotides, the CDR3 is TGTGCCAGCAGCTCAGACAGTCTTCTCACAGATACGCAGTATTTT. V and J are TRBV11-2 and TRBJ2-3; D is possibly TRBD1 (5 bases). CDR1 SGHAT and CDR2 FQNNGV come from the germline V gene. Deletions cut 4 bases from V and 2 bases from J, with 13 bases between. CDR3 length: 15 residues. The full variable domain, its missing parts supplied by reference TRBV11-2 and TRBJ2-3, is EAGVAQSPRYKIIEKRQSVAFWCNPISGHATLYWYQQILGQGPKLLIQFQNNGVVDDSQLPKDRFSAERLKGVDSTLKIQPAKLEDSAVYLCASSSDSLLTDTQYFGPGTRLTVL.

The chain is built from TRBV19 and TRBJ2-1; no definite D call. Per germline, CDR1 LNHDA and CDR2 SQIVND (reference sequence). V was shortened by 3 bases and J by 0 bases, with 6 bases between the two germline ends. The CDR3 consists of 14 residues. CDR3 protein: CASSMSSSYNEQFF. Here the CDR3 DNA reads TGTGCCAGTAGTATGAGTAGCTCCTACAATGAGCAGTTCTTC.

The chain is built from TRBV19 and TRBJ1-2; D ambiguous. V was shortened by 5 bases and J by 0 bases, with 10 bases between the two germline ends. The CDR3 runs to 14 residues. Germline V lookup: CDR1 LNHDA, CDR2 SQIVND (reference sequence). This chain's CDR3 is CASSFGGANYGYTF. The CDR3 nucleotides are TGTGCCAGTAGTTTCGGAGGAGCTAACTATGGCTACACCTTC.

CDR3 amino acids: CASSFGQGNTEAFF. The CDR3 DNA follows: TGTGCCAGCAGTTTCGGACAGGGAAACACTGAAGCTTTCTTT. V usage is TRBV28 and J usage is TRBJ1-1; the match to TRBD1 covers 8 bases. The CDR3 runs to 14 residues. The V gene's germline CDR1 is MDHEN and CDR2 SYDVKM. V dropped 3 bases and J dropped 2; count of bases not matched to a gene: 2.

The J gene is TRBJ1-2, the V gene TRBV5-1; 7 nucleotides line up with TRBD1. V shed 4 bases, J shed 6 bases, and the junction held 12 bases outside the gene matches. Germline CDR1 reads SGHRS; CDR2 reads YFSETQ. The CDR3 contains 15 residues. The CDR3 DNA sequence: TGCGCCAGCAGCCCCCAGGGGGGTAAAGAGGATGGCTACACCTTC. Translated, it gives CASSPQGGKEDGYTF.

V and J are TRBV18 and TRBJ1-3; a weak D match, TRBD1 (6 bases). Trimming removed 5 bases at V and 5 bases at J, with 10 bases between. Germline CDR1 reads KGHSH; CDR2 reads LQKENI. There are 13 residues in the CDR3. CDR3 nucleotide sequence: TGTGCCAGCTCAGAGGACAGCCGAAACACCATATATTTT. Protein product: CASSEDSRNTIYF. Filled out from reference TRBV18 and TRBJ1-3, the complete variable domain reads NAGVMQNPRHLVRRRGQEARLRCSPMKGHSHVYWYRQLPEEGLKFMVYLQKENIIDESGMPKERFSAEFPKEGPSILRIQQVVRGDSAAYFCASSEDSRNTIYFGEGSWLTVV.